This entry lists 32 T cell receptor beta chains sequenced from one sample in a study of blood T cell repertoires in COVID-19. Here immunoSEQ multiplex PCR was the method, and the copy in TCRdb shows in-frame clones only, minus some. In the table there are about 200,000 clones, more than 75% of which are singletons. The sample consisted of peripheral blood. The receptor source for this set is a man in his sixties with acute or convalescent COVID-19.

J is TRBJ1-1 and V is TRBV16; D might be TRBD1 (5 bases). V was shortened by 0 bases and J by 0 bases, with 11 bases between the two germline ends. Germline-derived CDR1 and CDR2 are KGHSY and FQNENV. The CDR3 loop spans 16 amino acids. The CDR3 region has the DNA TGTGCCAGCAGCCAATCGTCCGGGGGGATGAACACTGAAGCTTTCTTT. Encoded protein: CASSQSSGGMNTEAFF.

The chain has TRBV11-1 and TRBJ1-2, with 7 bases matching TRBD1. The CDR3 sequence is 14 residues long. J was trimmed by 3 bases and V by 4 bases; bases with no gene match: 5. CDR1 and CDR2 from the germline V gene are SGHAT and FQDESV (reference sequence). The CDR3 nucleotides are TGTGCCAGCAGCTCGGAGGACAGGCACTATGGCTACACCTTC. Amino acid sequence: CASSSEDRHYGYTF.

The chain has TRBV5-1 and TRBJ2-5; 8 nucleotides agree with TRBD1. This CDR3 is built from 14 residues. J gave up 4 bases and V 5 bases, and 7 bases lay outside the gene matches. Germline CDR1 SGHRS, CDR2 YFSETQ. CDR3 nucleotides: TGCGCCAGCAGTTTCATAGACAGGGGAGAGACCCAGTACTTC. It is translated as CASSFIDRGETQYF.

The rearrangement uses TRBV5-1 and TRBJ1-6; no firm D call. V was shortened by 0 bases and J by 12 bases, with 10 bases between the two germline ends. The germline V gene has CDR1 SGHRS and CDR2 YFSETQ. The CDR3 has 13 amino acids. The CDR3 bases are TGCGCCAGCAGCTTGGGACATCAAGGACCCCTCCACTTT. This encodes CASSLGHQGPLHF.

The CDR3 DNA follows: TGTGCCAGCAGCTTGGCCGGTGTACAGCTGAACACTGAAGCTTTCTTT. Amino acids: CASSLAGVQLNTEAFF. The rearrangement links TRBV5-6 to TRBJ1-1; D is ambiguous. Germline V CDR1 and CDR2: SGHDT, YYEEEE. This CDR3 contains 16 residues. Trimming stripped 0 bases from V and 0 bases from J, with 12 bases between.

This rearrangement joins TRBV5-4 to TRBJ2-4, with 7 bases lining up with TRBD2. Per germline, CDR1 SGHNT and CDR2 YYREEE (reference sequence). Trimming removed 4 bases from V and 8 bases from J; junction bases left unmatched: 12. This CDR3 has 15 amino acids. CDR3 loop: CASSKPRGEGHIQYF. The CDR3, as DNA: TGTGCCAGCAGCAAACCCCGGGGGGAAGGACACATTCAGTACTTC. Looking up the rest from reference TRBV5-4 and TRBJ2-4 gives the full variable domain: ETGVTQSPTHLIKTRGQQVTLRCSSQSGHNTVSWYQQALGQGPQFIFQYYREEENGRGNFPPRFSGLQFPNYSSELNVNALELDDSALYLCASSKPRGEGHIQYFGAGTRLSVL.

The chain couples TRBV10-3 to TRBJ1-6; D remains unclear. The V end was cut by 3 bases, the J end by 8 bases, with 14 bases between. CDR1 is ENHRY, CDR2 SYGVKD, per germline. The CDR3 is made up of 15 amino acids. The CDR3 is CAISDLPGIYSPLHF. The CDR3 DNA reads TGTGCCATCAGTGACCTCCCCGGGATTTATTCACCCCTCCACTTT.

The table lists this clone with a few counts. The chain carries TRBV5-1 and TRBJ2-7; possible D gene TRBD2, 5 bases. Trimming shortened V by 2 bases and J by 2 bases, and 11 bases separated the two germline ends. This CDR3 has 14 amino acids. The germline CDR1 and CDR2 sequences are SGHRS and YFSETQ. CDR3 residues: CASSFGDTPYEQYF. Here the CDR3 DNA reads TGCGCCAGCAGCTTCGGGGATACACCCTACGAGCAGTACTTC.

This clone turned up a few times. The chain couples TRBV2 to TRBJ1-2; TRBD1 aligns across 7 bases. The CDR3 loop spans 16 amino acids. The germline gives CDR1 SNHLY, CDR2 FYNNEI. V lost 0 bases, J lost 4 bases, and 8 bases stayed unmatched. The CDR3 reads CASSEAAGGALYGYTF. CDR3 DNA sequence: TGTGCCAGCAGTGAAGCGGCAGGGGGAGCCCTCTATGGCTACACCTTC.

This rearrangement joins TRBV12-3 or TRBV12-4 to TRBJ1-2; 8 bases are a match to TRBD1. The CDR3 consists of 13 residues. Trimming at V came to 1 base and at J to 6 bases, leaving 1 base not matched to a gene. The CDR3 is CASSLDRGNGYTF. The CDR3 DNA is TGTGCCAGCAGTTTAGACAGGGGGAATGGCTACACCTTC.

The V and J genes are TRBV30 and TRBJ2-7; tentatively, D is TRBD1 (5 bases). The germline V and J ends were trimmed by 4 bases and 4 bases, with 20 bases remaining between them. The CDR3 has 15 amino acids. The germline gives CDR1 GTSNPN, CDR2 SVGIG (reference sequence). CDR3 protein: CAWTITGHTFYEQYF. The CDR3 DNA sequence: TGTGCCTGGACCATCACCGGACACACCTTTTACGAGCAGTACTTC.

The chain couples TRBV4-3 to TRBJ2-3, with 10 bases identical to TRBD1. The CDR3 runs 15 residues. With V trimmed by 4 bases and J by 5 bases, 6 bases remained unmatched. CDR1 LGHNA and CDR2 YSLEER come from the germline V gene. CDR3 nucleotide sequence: TGCGCCAGCAGCCCCGGGACAGGGGCGGTAGATACGCAGTATTTT. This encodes CASSPGTGAVDTQYF.

CDR3 sequence: CASTRDQGVDNEQFF. The CDR3 DNA follows: TGCGCCAGCACCAGGGATCAAGGCGTCGACAATGAGCAGTTCTTC. The chain has TRBV5-1 and TRBJ2-1; D may be TRBD1 (5 bases). Trimming removed 6 bases from V and 5 bases from J, with 18 bases in between. The CDR3 length is 15 residues. Germline V gene sequence: CDR1 SGHRS, CDR2 YFSETQ.

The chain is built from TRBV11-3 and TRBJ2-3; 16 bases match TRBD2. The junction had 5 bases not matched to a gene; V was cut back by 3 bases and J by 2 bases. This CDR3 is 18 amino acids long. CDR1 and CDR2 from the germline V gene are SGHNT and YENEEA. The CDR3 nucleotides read TGTGCCAGCAGCTTGGGACTAGCGGGAGGGGTATACACAGATACGCAGTATTTT. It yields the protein CASSLGLAGGVYTDTQYF. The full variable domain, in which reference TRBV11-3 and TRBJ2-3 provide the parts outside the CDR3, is EAGVVQSPRYKIIEKKQPVAFWCNPISGHNTLYWYLQNLGQGPELLIRYENEEAVDDSQLPKDRFSAERLKGVDSTLKIQPAELGDSAVYLCASSLGLAGGVYTDTQYFGPGTRLTVL.

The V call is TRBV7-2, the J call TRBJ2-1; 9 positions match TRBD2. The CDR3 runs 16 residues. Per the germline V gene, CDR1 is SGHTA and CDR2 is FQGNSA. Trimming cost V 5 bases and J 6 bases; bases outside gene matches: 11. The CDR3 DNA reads TGTGCCAGCAGCGGGGGAGCGGGGGGTTTGCGCAATGAGCAGTTCTTC. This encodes CASSGGAGGLRNEQFF.

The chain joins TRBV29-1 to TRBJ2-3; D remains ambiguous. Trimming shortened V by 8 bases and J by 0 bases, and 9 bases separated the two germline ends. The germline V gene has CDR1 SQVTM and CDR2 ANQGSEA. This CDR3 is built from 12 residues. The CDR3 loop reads CSLSPSTDTQYF. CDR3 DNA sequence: TGCAGCCTTAGCCCTAGCACAGATACGCAGTATTTT.

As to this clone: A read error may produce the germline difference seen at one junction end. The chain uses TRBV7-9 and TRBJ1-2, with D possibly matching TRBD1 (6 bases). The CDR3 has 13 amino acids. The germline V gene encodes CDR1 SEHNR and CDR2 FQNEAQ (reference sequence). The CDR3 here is CASSQREVGTIFF. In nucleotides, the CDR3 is TGTGCCAGCAGCCAAAGGGAAGTGGGGACAATCTTCTTC.

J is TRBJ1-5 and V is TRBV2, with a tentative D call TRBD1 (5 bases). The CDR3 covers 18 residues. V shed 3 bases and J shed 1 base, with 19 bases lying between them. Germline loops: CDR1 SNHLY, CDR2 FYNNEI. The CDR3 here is CASSDEVGARGSNQPQHF. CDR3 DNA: TGTGCCAGCAGTGACGAGGTCGGGGCGCGGGGAAGCAATCAGCCCCAGCATTTT.

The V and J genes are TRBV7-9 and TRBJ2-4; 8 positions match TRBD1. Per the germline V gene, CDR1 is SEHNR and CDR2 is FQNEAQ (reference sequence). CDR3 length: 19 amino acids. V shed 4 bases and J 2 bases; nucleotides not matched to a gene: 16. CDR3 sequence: CASSSDQPGTGLSKNIQYF. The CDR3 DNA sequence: TGTGCCAGCAGCTCTGACCAACCCGGGACAGGCCTTTCCAAAAACATTCAGTACTTC.

CDR3 amino acids: CASSPGQPLYEQYF. The CDR3 bases are TGTGCCAGCAGTCCGGGACAGCCACTGTACGAGCAGTACTTC. This chain connects TRBV2 to TRBJ2-7, with 7 bases that match TRBD1. The V gene's germline CDR1 is SNHLY and CDR2 FYNNEI. With 5 bases clipped from V and 4 bases from J, the junction kept 8 bases outside the gene matches. This CDR3 comprises 14 residues.

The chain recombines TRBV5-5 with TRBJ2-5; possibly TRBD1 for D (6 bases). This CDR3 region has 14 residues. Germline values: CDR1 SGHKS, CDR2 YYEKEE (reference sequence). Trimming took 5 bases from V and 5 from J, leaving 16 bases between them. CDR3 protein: CASSKTQGSETQYF. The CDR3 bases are TGTGCCAGCAGTAAAACACAGGGCTCGGAGACCCAGTACTTC.

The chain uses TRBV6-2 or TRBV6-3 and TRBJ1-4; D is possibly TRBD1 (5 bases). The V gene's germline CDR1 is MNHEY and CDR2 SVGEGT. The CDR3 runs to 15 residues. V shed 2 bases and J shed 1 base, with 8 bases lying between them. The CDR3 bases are TGTGCCAGCAGTTACGTCCAGGGAACTAATGAAAAACTGTTTTTT. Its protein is CASSYVQGTNEKLFF.

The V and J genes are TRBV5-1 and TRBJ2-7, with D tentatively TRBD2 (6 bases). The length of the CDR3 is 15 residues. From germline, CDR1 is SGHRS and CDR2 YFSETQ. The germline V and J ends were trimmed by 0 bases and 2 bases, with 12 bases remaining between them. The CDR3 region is CASSLGGLSAYEQYF. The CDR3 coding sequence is TGCGCCAGCAGCTTGGGGGGACTGAGTGCCTACGAGCAGTACTTC.

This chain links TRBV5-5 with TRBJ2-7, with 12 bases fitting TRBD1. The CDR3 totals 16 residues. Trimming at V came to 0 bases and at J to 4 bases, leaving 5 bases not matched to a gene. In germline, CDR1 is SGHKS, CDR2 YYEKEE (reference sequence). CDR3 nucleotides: TGTGCCAGCAGCTTGGGGGAGGGACAGGGGGCGTACGAGCAGTACTTC. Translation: CASSLGEGQGAYEQYF.

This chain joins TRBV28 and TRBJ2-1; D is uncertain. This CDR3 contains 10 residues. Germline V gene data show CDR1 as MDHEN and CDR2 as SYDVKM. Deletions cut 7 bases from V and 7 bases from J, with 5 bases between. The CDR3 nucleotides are TGTGCCAGCATCGGGAATGAGCAGTTCTTC. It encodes CASIGNEQFF.

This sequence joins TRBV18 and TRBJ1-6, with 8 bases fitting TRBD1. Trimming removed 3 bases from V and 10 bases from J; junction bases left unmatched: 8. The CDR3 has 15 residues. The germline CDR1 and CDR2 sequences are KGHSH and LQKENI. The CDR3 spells CASSPTQGAGSPLHF. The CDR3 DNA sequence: TGTGCCAGCTCACCCACGCAGGGGGCCGGATCACCCCTCCACTTT. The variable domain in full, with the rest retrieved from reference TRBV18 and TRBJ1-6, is NAGVMQNPRHLVRRRGQEARLRCSPMKGHSHVYWYRQLPEEGLKFMVYLQKENIIDESGMPKERFSAEFPKEGPSILRIQQVVRGDSAAYFCASSPTQGAGSPLHFGNGTRLTVT.

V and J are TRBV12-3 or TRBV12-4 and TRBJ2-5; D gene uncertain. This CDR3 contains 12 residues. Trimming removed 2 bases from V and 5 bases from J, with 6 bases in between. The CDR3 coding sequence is TGTGCCAGCAGTTTATTTCTGGAGACCCAGTACTTC. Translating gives CASSLFLETQYF.

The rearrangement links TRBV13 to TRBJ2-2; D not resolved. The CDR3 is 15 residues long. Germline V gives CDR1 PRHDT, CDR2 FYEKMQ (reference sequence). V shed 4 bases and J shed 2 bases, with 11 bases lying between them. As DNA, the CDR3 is TGTGCCAGCAGCTCGATGGGCCCCAACACCGGGGAGCTGTTTTTT. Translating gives CASSSMGPNTGELFF.

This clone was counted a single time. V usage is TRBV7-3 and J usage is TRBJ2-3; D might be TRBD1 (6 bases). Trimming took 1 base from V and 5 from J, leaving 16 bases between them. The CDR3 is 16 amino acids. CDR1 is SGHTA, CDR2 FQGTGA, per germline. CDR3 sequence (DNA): TGTGCCAGCAGCTTAATGGGGGCCTACCGGGGAGATACGCAGTATTTT. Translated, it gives CASSLMGAYRGDTQYF.

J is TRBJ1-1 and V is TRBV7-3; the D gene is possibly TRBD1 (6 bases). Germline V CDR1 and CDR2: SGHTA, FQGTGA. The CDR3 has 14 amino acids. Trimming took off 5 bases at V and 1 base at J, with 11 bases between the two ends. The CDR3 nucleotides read TGTGCCAGCAGCGTAAACAGGGAGAACACTGAAGCTTTCTTT. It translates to CASSVNRENTEAFF.

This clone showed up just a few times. CDR3 in DNA: TGTGCCAGCAGCTTGGACAGAACCACTAACTATGGCTACACCTTC. Protein product: CASSLDRTTNYGYTF. The gene calls are TRBV5-4 and TRBJ1-2; D ambiguous. Germline V gene lookup returns CDR1 SGHNT and CDR2 YYREEE (reference sequence). V lost 0 bases to trimming and J lost 0 bases, with 9 bases between them. This CDR3 spans 15 amino acids.

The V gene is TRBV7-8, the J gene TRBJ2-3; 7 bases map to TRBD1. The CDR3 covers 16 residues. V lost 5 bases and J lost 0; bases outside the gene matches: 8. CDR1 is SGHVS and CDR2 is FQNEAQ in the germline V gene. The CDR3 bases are TGTGCCAGCAGCCGACCCAGGGGGATGAGCACAGATACGCAGTATTTT. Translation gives CASSRPRGMSTDTQYF.